One sample yielded the 29 T cell receptor beta chains listed below, sequenced in a study of CXCR3-negative and CXCR3-positive naive CD8 T cells. General study points: The study found more hydrophobic TRB CDR3s in CXCR3-positive naive cells than in CXCR3-negative naive cells.

TRB cDNA libraries were made by UMI-labeled 5' RACE. TCRdb re-called the 5' RACE reads and shows each CDR3 protein once, DNA omitted. Its clone listing holds some 54,000 distinct CDR3 sequences. Their cognate antigens are unknown. The sequenced sample consisted of naive CXCR3+ CD8+ T cells from blood. Regarding subset: CD45RO-CCR7+CD27+CD95- naive CD8+ T cells expressing CXCR3 (TNR3+). These receptors all stem from a human donor in good health. Some clones in this sample may be carry-over from other donors' samples.

This chain uses TRBV6-6 with TRBJ1-4. The germline V gene has CDR1 MNHNY and CDR2 SVGAGI (reference sequence). This CDR3 has 15 residues. The CDR3 sequence is CASSYSGGANEKLFF.

V usage is TRBV18 and J usage is TRBJ2-2; TCRdb selects TRBD1, and the lack of DNA leaves this call unchecked. Germline loops: CDR1 KGHSH, CDR2 LQKENI. The CDR3 covers 16 residues. CDR3 sequence reads: CASSPVPGKNTGELFF.

The chain combines TRBV9 with TRBJ1-4; there is no DNA to check the TCRdb D call of TRBD1. The CDR3 contains 14 residues. CDR1 is SGDLS and CDR2 is YYNGEE in the germline V gene. The CDR3 protein is CASSPRQGNEKLFF.

This rearrangement joins TRBV4-2 to TRBJ1-1; absent DNA, TCRdb's TRBD1 call cannot be checked. Looked up from germline, CDR1 is LGHNA and CDR2 is YNFKEQ. The CDR3 is 15 amino acids. CDR3 loop: CASSQIGTENTEAFF.

The chain employs TRBV7-9 and TRBJ1-5. The CDR3 has 14 amino acids. In germline, CDR1 is SEHNR, CDR2 FQNEAQ (reference sequence). CDR3 in amino acids: CASSLGQVDQPQHF.

The chain carries TRBV21-1 and TRBJ1-1; the TCRdb D gene call, TRBD1, has no DNA to confirm it. TRBV21-1 is assigned pseudogene status. This CDR3 region has 16 residues. The CDR3 sequence: CASSPRDRGLNTEAFF.

The rearrangement links TRBV9 to TRBJ2-3; TCRdb's D gene call, TRBD2, goes unchecked for lack of DNA. Per the germline V gene, CDR1 is SGDLS and CDR2 is YYNGEE. This CDR3 is built from 16 residues. CDR3 protein: CASSVEDFVNTDTQYF.

The CDR3: CASSLAGKLDFGYVGEQFF. The chain recombines TRBV5-6 with TRBJ2-1. The CDR3 runs 19 residues. Germline V gene lookup returns CDR1 SGHDT and CDR2 YYEEEE.

This chain's CDR3 is CSALITGPQGENEKLFF. The J gene is TRBJ1-4, the V gene TRBV29-1. Germline assignment: CDR1 SQVTM and CDR2 ANQGSEA. CDR3 size: 17 residues.

This chain joins TRBV5-1 and TRBJ2-3; the D gene TCRdb calls, TRBD1, cannot be checked with no DNA. The germline V gene has CDR1 SGHRS and CDR2 YFSETQ. This CDR3 contains 13 residues. CDR3 sequence reads: CASGAGGTDTQYF.

This sequence joins TRBV27 and TRBJ2-5; TCRdb calls TRBD2, which cannot be checked without DNA. CDR1 is MNHEY and CDR2 is SMNVEV in the germline V gene (reference sequence). There are 15 residues in the CDR3. CDR3: CASSPRTSGGETQYF.

The chain is built from TRBV7-9 and TRBJ2-7; the TRBD1 assignment by TCRdb is unverifiable without DNA. CDR3 length equals 14 residues. CDR1 and CDR2 (germline): SEHNR, FQNEAQ (reference sequence). The CDR3: CASSLTLREHEQYF.

The chain carries TRBV7-2 and TRBJ2-7; TCRdb lists TRBD1, though no DNA is available to test this call. Germline V gene data show CDR1 as SGHTA and CDR2 as FQGNSA. The CDR3 has 13 amino acids. The CDR3 spells CASSRVPRAEQYF.

The chain uses TRBV29-1 and TRBJ2-7; TCRdb picks TRBD1, but there is no DNA to check that call. Germline V gene sequence: CDR1 SQVTM, CDR2 ANQGSEA. CDR3 length equals 12 residues. The CDR3 is CSVVLGAYEQYF.

The CDR3 is CASSYWTGSTNEKLFF. This chain connects TRBV7-9 to TRBJ1-4; TCRdb's D call, TRBD1, is unchecked because there is no DNA. In germline, CDR1 is SEHNR, CDR2 FQNEAQ (reference sequence). The CDR3 is 16 residues long.

The rearrangement joins TRBV29-1 to TRBJ1-1; TCRdb picks TRBD1, but there is no DNA to check that call. Per the germline V gene, CDR1 is SQVTM and CDR2 is ANQGSEA. This CDR3 region has 12 residues. Here the CDR3 reads CSVDGGNTEAFF.

This chain uses TRBV7-2 with TRBJ2-7; TCRdb designates TRBD1, a call that cannot be tested without DNA. The CDR3 loop spans 16 amino acids. Germline V gene data show CDR1 as SGHTA and CDR2 as FQGNSA. The CDR3 is CASSLWLETGLYEQYF.

The chain carries TRBV7-9 and TRBJ2-3; absent DNA, TCRdb's TRBD1 call cannot be checked. CDR3 length: 16 amino acids. Per the germline V gene, CDR1 is SEHNR and CDR2 is FQNEAQ (reference sequence). CDR3: CASSSRGEGYTDTQYF.

The chain links TRBV29-1 to TRBJ2-7; TCRdb indicates TRBD1, and absent DNA this call remains unverified. This CDR3 is built from 15 residues. The germline gives CDR1 SQVTM, CDR2 ANQGSEA. CDR3: CSVGSGTGGPNEQYF.

This chain connects TRBV7-9 to TRBJ2-1; there is no DNA to check the TCRdb D call of TRBD2. The CDR3 is made up of 15 amino acids. Germline lookup yields CDR1 SEHNR and CDR2 FQNEAQ (reference sequence). The CDR3 loop reads CASSSLAGEGNEQFF. Variable domain in full (rest from reference TRBV7-9 and TRBJ2-1): DTGVSQNPRHKITKRGQNVTFRCDPISEHNRLYWYRQTLGQGPEFLTYFQNEAQLEKSRLLSDRFSAERPKGSFSTLEIQRTEQGDSAMYLCASSSLAGEGNEQFFGPGTRLTVL.

The chain uses TRBV27 and TRBJ1-1; TCRdb's D call of TRBD1 is untestable without DNA. CDR1 MNHEY and CDR2 SMNVEV come from the germline V gene (reference sequence). The CDR3 consists of 15 residues. The chain's CDR3 is CASSLGGLWRTEAFF.

The chain carries TRBV4-3 and TRBJ2-7; TCRdb names TRBD2, which stays unverified in the absence of DNA. This CDR3 has 15 residues. The V gene's germline CDR1 is LGHNA and CDR2 YSLEER. The CDR3 loop reads CASSQYPGLAYEQYF.

J is TRBJ1-4 and V is TRBV7-2; TCRdb lists TRBD1, though no DNA is available to test this call. The CDR3 spans 16 residues. Germline-derived CDR1 and CDR2 are SGHTA and FQGNSA. CDR3 loop: CASSLVPEVTNEKLFF.

The genes are TRBV9 and TRBJ2-6. This CDR3 has 13 residues. Germline CDR1 and CDR2: SGDLS and YYNGEE. CDR3 sequence: CASSMSGANVLTF.

V usage is TRBV19 and J usage is TRBJ2-7. Germline-derived CDR1 and CDR2 are LNHDA and SQIVND (reference sequence). This CDR3 is built from 14 residues. The CDR3 here is CASSYGWNSYEQYF.

The V and J genes are TRBV3-1 and TRBJ2-7; TCRdb designates TRBD1, a call that cannot be tested without DNA. The CDR3 length is 16 residues. Germline lookup yields CDR1 LGHDT and CDR2 YNNKEL (reference sequence). This CDR3 reads CASSQENQGPTYEQYF.

This chain links TRBV9 with TRBJ1-2; the TCRdb call, TRBD1, lacks DNA for checking. The CDR3 covers 14 residues. CDR1 and CDR2 from the germline V gene are SGDLS and YYNGEE. The CDR3 sequence is CASSPVVSGRGYTF. The full variable domain, rest sourced from reference TRBV9 and TRBJ1-2, is DSGVTQTPKHLITATGQRVTLRCSPRSGDLSVYWYQQSLDQGLQFLIQYYNGEERAKGNILERFSAQQFPDLHSELNLSSLELGDSALYFCASSPVVSGRGYTFGSGTRLTVV.

The gene calls are TRBV12-3 or TRBV12-4 and TRBJ2-4; with no DNA, the TCRdb D assignment of TRBD1 cannot be verified. The CDR3 covers 15 residues. Here the CDR3 reads CASSTPGLAKNIQYF.

The genes are TRBV14 and TRBJ2-1; TCRdb's assignment of TRBD2 cannot be checked, as there is no DNA. The CDR3 runs to 15 residues. Germline V gene lookup returns CDR1 SGHDN and CDR2 FVKESK. The CDR3 sequence: CASSLGRLAGVEQFF.